This entry lists 9 T cell receptor beta chains sequenced from one sample in a study of T cells after posttransplantation cyclophosphamide. Cyclophosphamide on days +3 and +4 followed busulfan-fludarabine conditioning and a marrow graft. Repertoires were generated with immunoSEQ multiplex PCR, while TCRdb's copy carries only in-frame clones and drops some. The sample holds tens of thousands of clones, 78% seen once. Material: CD4+ T cells sorted from blood, obtained approximately 1,900 days after a stem cell transplant with posttransplant cyclophosphamide. Source of these receptors: a female patient aged 40-49 years who received an allogeneic stem cell transplant from a related donor, was CMV-positive, and had no GVHD. Some T cells may originate from the graft donor.

The V call is TRBV11-3, the J call TRBJ2-5, with 7 bases that match TRBD2. Germline CDR1 reads SGHNT; CDR2 reads YENEEA. The length of the CDR3 is 16 residues. With 5 bases clipped from V and 3 bases from J, the junction kept 12 bases outside the gene matches. CDR3 amino acids: CASSESYRGGEETQYF. CDR3 nucleotides: TGTGCCAGCAGCGAATCGTACCGGGGAGGGGAAGAGACCCAGTACTTC.

This clone has a handful of counts. The J gene is TRBJ1-1, the V gene TRBV28; 11 bases agree with TRBD1. V trimming: 0 bases; J trimming: 4 bases; junction bases outside the gene matches: 4. Germline CDR1 reads MDHEN; CDR2 reads SYDVKM. This CDR3 is built from 16 residues. The CDR3: CASSLWGTGGSTEAFF. In DNA, the CDR3 is TGTGCCAGCAGTTTATGGGGGACAGGGGGAAGCACTGAAGCTTTCTTT.

This sequence joins TRBV21-1 and TRBJ1-5; TRBD1 is the table's D call, not checked against the DNA. TRBV21-1 is an annotated pseudogene. The CDR3 totals 15 residues. The CDR3 is CASSKLDRSNQPQHF. For the CDR3, the DNA is TGTGCCAGCAGCAAATTAGACAGGAGCAATCAGCCCCAGCATTTT.

The gene calls are TRBV19 and TRBJ1-5, with D hard to call. This CDR3 region has 15 residues. Trimming left V 3 bases short and J 0 bases short, with 9 bases between. CDR1 and CDR2 (germline): LNHDA, SQIVND (reference sequence). Written as DNA, the CDR3 is TGTGCCAGTAGTATTTATGCGAATAGCAATCAGCCCCAGCATTTT. Its protein product is CASSIYANSNQPQHF.

The chain joins TRBV7-9 to TRBJ1-2, with TRBD1 matching 10 bases. The germline V gene encodes CDR1 SEHNR and CDR2 FQNEAQ (reference sequence). Trimming cost V 5 bases and J 1 base; bases outside gene matches: 10. The CDR3 runs 17 residues. The CDR3, as DNA: TGTGCCAGCAGCCTACCGGGACAGGGGACGTTTAACTATGGCTACACCTTC. Its translation: CASSLPGQGTFNYGYTF.

The rearrangement joins TRBV9 to TRBJ2-1; 9 bases are a match to TRBD2. The CDR3 loop spans 17 amino acids. V shed 0 bases, J shed 3 bases, and the junction held 7 bases outside the gene matches. Germline CDR1 is SGDLS and CDR2 is YYNGEE. The CDR3 loop is CASSVDPQRGVYNEQFF. Here the CDR3 DNA reads TGTGCCAGCAGCGTAGACCCCCAGCGGGGGGTCTACAATGAGCAGTTCTTC.

The V gene is TRBV5-1, the J gene TRBJ1-1; 10 bases align to TRBD1. The trim removed 4 bases at V and 3 bases at J, leaving 6 bases unmatched. The germline V gene encodes CDR1 SGHRS and CDR2 YFSETQ. CDR3 length equals 15 residues. The DNA for the CDR3 is TGCGCCAGCAGCCCTCGACAGGGGGCATACACTGAAGCTTTCTTT. Amino acid sequence: CASSPRQGAYTEAFF.

In this sample, this clone turned up once. V and J are TRBV2 and TRBJ1-6; TRBD1 agrees at 7 bases. Germline loops: CDR1 SNHLY, CDR2 FYNNEI. The CDR3 sequence is 13 residues long. J was trimmed by 11 bases and V by 6 bases; bases with no gene match: 7. In nucleotides, the CDR3 is TGTGCCAGCAGAAGGGACAGCCAACCACCCCTCCACTTT. Translated: CASRRDSQPPLHF.

This clone has more than one count but fewer than ten. The chain couples TRBV19 to TRBJ1-5; maybe TRBD1 (6 bases). CDR3 length: 15 residues. In germline, CDR1 is LNHDA, CDR2 SQIVND (reference sequence). Deletions cut 2 bases from V and 0 bases from J, with 8 bases between. The CDR3 DNA reads as TGTGCCAGTAGTATATCAGGGGATAGCAATCAGCCCCAGCATTTT. It codes for CASSISGDSNQPQHF. Based on the CDR3 plus reference TRBV19 and TRBJ1-5, the full variable domain is DGGITQSPKYLFRKEGQNVTLSCEQNLNHDAMYWYRQDPGQGLRLIYYSQIVNDFQKGDIAEGYSVSREKKESFPLTVTSAQKNPTAFYLCASSISGDSNQPQHFGDGTRLSIL.